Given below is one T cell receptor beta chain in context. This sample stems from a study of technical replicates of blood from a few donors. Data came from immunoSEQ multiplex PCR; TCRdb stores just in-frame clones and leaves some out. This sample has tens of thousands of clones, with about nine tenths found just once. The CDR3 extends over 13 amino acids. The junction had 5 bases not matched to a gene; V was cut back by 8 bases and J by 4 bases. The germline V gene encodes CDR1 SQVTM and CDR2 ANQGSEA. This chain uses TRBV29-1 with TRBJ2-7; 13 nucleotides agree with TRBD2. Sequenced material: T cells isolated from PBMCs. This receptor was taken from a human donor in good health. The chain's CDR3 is CSSRTSGSYEQYF. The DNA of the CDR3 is TGCAGCTCGCGGACTAGCGGGAGTTACGAGCAGTACTTC.